Reported below is one TCR beta chain. Generated by immunoSEQ multiplex PCR, the TCRdb table keeps only in-frame clones and is missing some. The sample contains 70,000 to 95,000 clones, about 97% of which appear only once. The sample belongs to a study of technical replicates of blood from a few donors. V lost 2 bases and J lost 0, with 5 bases in between. Per germline, CDR1 MNHNY and CDR2 SVGAGI (reference sequence). CDR3 size: 14 residues. The J gene is TRBJ1-3, the V gene TRBV6-6; D is ambiguous. The TCR sequence derives from a human donor in good health. The sequenced material came from T cells isolated from PBMCs. As DNA, the CDR3 is TGTGCCAGCAGTTACAGTAGCTCTGGAAACACCATATATTTT. It yields the protein CASSYSSSGNTIYF.